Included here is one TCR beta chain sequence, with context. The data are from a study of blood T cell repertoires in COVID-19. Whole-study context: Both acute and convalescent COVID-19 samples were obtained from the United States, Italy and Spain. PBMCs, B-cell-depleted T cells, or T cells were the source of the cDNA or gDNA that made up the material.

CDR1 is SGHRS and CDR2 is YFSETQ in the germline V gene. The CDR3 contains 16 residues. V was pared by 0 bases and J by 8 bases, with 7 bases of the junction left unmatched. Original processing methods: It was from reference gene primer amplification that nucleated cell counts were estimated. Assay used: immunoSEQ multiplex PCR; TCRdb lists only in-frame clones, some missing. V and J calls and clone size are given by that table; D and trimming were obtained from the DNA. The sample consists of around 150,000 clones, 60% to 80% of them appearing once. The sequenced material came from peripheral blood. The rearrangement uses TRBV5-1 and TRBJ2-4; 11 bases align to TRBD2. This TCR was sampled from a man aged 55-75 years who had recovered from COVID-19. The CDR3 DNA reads TGCGCCAGCAGCTTGGAGGTAGCGGGGGGGCCGGACATTCAGTACTTC. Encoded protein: CASSLEVAGGPDIQYF.